This TCR beta chain was documented in a study of quantifying T cell responses using KT2 cells (dated 2017 in TCRdb). Regarding the research as a whole: RNA was DNase-treated and reverse transcribed with TCR alpha and beta constant-region primers, mostly using SuperScript III. The efficiency of the T4 ligation step under optimum conditions was estimated to be greater than 9%. To prevent over-amplification, PCR2 was performed as a SYBR Green qPCR and halted at a predetermined fluorescence threshold. Study-wide conclusions, independent of this receptor: Over several orders of magnitude, the number of KT2 alpha and beta sequences rose linearly with the number of KT2 cells put in. Saturation was seen in the detection of KT2 sequences when very high numbers of KT2 cells were spiked in. The study did not include a side-by-side comparison of this pipeline with other TCR sequencing techniques. KT2 sequences were detected down to the lowest spike-in tested, about one KT2 cell per 100,000 PBMC.

The junction carries 9 bases between V and J, which are trimmed by 3 bases and 7 bases respectively. CDR1 MNHEY and CDR2 SVGEGT are derived from the germline V gene. The CDR3, from cysteine to phenylalanine, totals 13 residues. The kept DNA is CDR3 alone, 39 bases in frame from the first base. Receptor amplification or capture employed UMI-ligation and nested PCR. Using T4 RNA ligase 1, a single-stranded oligonucleotide bearing the Illumina SP2 sequence plus a UMI was ligated onto the 3' end of the cDNA. PCR1 used approximately 4 cycles (98 degrees C 15 s, 69 degrees C 30 s, 72 degrees C 40 s), and the beta primer was an equimolar mix of RC1.1 and RC1.2 that covered TRBC1 and TRBC2. Starting at PCR2, TCR alpha and beta chains were handled separately, and sample indices and Illumina adaptors were added. Placed after an 8-base spacer, the UMI was made up of 12 random nucleotides arranged as two hexamers with a spacer between them. The libraries were sequenced on an Illumina MiSeq using v2 2x251 paired-end chemistry, usually with fewer than 15 samples in each run. To increase diversity, roughly 5-7% PhiX DNA was added to each sequencing library. From the authors' description of their analysis: Raw reads were converted to FASTQ with bcl2fastq and were demultiplexed by dual indices with Demultiplexor. V and J genes were assigned by Decombinator through tag matching, with a single base-pair mismatch being allowed. UMIs were used by Collapsinator to correct both sequencing errors and frequency errors caused by PCR heterogeneity. CDR3Translator turned Decombinator identifiers into nucleotide sequence, translated that sequence into amino acids, and pulled out the CDR3 based on C- and N-terminal motifs. A cluster of KT2 sequences sharing one unique molecular identifier was counted as one distinct KT2 TCR. TCRdb ran its own pipeline on the public reads, namely fastp trimming at Q25 and MiXCR clone calling, and kept in-frame beta chains. Each record represents a unique CDR3 protein, reported with the most common genes and DNA among its rows. TCRdb assigned the V and J calls; the authors' analysis was not used. In all, the sample holds tens of thousands of distinct CDR3 sequences, and more than 9% of those were seen once. The top ten constitute roughly 9.5% of the sample.

Concerning this clonotype itself: No cognate antigen has been identified for it. The record has no base qualities; no much larger clone is one base away.

To test the sensitivity and accuracy of the pipeline, known numbers of KT2, a T cell clone whose TCR had already been sequenced, were spiked into unfractionated PBMC. A range of KT2-to-PBMC ratios was set up by mixing KT2 cells into a fixed number of PBMC. The sequenced material came from PBMCs spiked with cells of the T cell clone KT2. The receptor chain draws on TRBV6-2 or TRBV6-3 and TRBJ2-2, and the D gene may be TRBD2, 6 bases matching. This sequence was found in a human donor. This receptor carries the CDR3 CASSYGGDGELFF. In nucleotide form, the sequence is TGTGCCAGCAGTTATGGAGGGGACGGGGAGCTGTTTTTT.